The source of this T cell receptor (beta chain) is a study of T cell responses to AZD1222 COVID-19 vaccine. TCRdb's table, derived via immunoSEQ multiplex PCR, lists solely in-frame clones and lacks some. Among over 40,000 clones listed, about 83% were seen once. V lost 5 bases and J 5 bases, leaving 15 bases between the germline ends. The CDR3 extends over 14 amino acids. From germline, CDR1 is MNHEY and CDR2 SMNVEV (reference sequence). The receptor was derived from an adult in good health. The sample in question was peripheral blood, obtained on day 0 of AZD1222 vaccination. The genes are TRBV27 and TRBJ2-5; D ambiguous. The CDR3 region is CASSVASWGETQYF. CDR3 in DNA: TGTGCCAGCAGTGTCGCTAGTTGGGGTGAGACCCAGTACTTC.